The TCR beta chain described here comes from a study of blood T cell repertoires in COVID-19. Study-level information: From the United States, Italy and Spain came samples of acute and convalescent COVID-19.

Concerning this clone itself: One end of the junction is discordant with germline, which a read error may explain.

Methods used by the authors: Nucleated cell number was recorded as an estimate derived from reference gene primer amplification. The method was immunoSEQ multiplex PCR; TCRdb's version includes in-frame clones alone and lacks a portion of them. The DNA was the basis for D and trimming; V, J and clone size are from that table. The sample holds about 480,000 clones, 88% seen once. Germline V lookup: CDR1 LNHDA, CDR2 SQIVND (reference sequence). This CDR3 is built from 14 residues. This chain links TRBV19 with TRBJ2-7; 10 nucleotides match TRBD2. The sequence was collected from a woman aged 40-49 years who had recovered from COVID-19. Sequencing input: PBMCs or T cells enriched from blood (not recorded which). The CDR3 nucleotides read TGTGCCAGTAGCATAGCGGGAGGAAGTACGATGCAGTACTTC. Translation: CASSIAGGSTMQYF.